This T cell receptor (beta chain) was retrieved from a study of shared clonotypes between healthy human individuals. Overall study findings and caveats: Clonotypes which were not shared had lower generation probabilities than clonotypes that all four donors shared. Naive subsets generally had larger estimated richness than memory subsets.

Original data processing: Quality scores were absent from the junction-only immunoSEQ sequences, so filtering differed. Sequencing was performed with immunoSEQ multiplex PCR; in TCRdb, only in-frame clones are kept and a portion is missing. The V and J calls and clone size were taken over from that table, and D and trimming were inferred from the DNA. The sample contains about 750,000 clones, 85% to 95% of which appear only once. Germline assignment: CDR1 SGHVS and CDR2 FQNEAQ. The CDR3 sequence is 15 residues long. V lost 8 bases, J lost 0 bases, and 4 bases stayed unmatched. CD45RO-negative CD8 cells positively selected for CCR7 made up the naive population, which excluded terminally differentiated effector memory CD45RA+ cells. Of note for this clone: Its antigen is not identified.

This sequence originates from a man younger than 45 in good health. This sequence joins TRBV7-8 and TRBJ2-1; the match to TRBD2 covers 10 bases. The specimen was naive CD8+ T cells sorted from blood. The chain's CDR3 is CASESSGSSYNEQFF. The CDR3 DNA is TGTGCCAGCGAATCTAGCGGGAGCTCCTACAATGAGCAGTTCTTC.